The rows below give T cell receptor beta chains drawn from one sample of a study of blood T cell repertoires in COVID-19. Assay used: immunoSEQ multiplex PCR; TCRdb lists only in-frame clones, some missing. The top ten clones hold approximately 25% of a sample with 100,000 to 150,000 clones, more than 65% of them seen once. The sample was peripheral blood. The source is a human donor in a cohort sampled during active COVID-19. Each CDR3 is given with its conserved first and last residue. Each record gives: D gene, clone size, CDR3 length, V gene, J gene, CDR3 protein, CDR3 DNA. A D gene is named only where the DNA matches it firmly. Not every row has a clone size; where given, it reads once, few, many or a size class.

d_call: -; clone_size: -; cdr3_length: 15; v_call: TRBV9; j_call: TRBJ2-5; cdr3_aa: CASSPPVGGPETQYF; cdr3_nt: TGTGCCAGCAGCCCTCCCGTGGGGGGGCCAGAGACCCAGTACTTC
d_call: TRBD2; clone_size: -; cdr3_length: 14; v_call: TRBV6-1; j_call: TRBJ2-5; cdr3_aa: CASSDQRGAETQYF; cdr3_nt: TGTGCCAGCAGTGACCAGCGGGGGGCAGAGACCCAGTACTTC
d_call: -; clone_size: once; cdr3_length: 12; v_call: TRBV2; j_call: TRBJ2-7; cdr3_aa: CASSEARYEQYF; cdr3_nt: TGTGCCAGCAGTGAAGCGCGGTACGAGCAGTACTTC
d_call: TRBD1; clone_size: -; cdr3_length: 15; v_call: TRBV25-1; j_call: TRBJ1-6; cdr3_aa: CASSEYQGAKSPLHF; cdr3_nt: TGTGCCAGCAGTGAATACCAGGGGGCAAAATCACCCCTCCACTTT
d_call: -; clone_size: -; cdr3_length: 15; v_call: TRBV4-1; j_call: TRBJ2-2; cdr3_aa: CASSQGPGRTAELFF; cdr3_nt: TGCGCCAGCAGCCAAGGGCCGGGAAGGACCGCGGAGCTGTTTTTT
d_call: TRBD1; clone_size: -; cdr3_length: 15; v_call: TRBV28; j_call: TRBJ2-1; cdr3_aa: CASSLRDRVGNEQFF; cdr3_nt: TGTGCCAGCAGTCTCCGGGACAGGGTAGGGAATGAGCAGTTCTTC
d_call: TRBD1; clone_size: -; cdr3_length: 14; v_call: TRBV30; j_call: TRBJ2-7; cdr3_aa: CAWNTGTEVYEQYF; cdr3_nt: TGTGCCTGGAACACCGGGACAGAGGTCTACGAGCAGTACTTC
d_call: -; clone_size: few; cdr3_length: 13; v_call: TRBV9; j_call: TRBJ2-7; cdr3_aa: CASSAGEIYEQYF; cdr3_nt: TGTGCCAGCAGCGCAGGCGAGATCTACGAGCAGTACTTC
d_call: -; clone_size: -; cdr3_length: 12; v_call: TRBV6-6; j_call: TRBJ1-6; cdr3_aa: CASSQQGSPLHF; cdr3_nt: TGTGCCAGCAGTCAACAGGGATCACCCCTCCACTTT
d_call: TRBD1; clone_size: -; cdr3_length: 15; v_call: TRBV7-9; j_call: TRBJ2-2; cdr3_aa: CASSEGTGATGELFF; cdr3_nt: TGTGCCAGCAGCGAAGGGACAGGAGCCACCGGGGAGCTGTTTTTT
d_call: TRBD2; clone_size: -; cdr3_length: 16; v_call: TRBV9; j_call: TRBJ2-2; cdr3_aa: CASSVLSGRATGELFF; cdr3_nt: TGTGCCAGCAGCGTATTAAGCGGGAGGGCCACCGGGGAGCTGTTTTTT
d_call: -; clone_size: -; cdr3_length: 13; v_call: TRBV2; j_call: TRBJ1-2; cdr3_aa: CASRGGAGGGYTF; cdr3_nt: TGTGCCAGCAGAGGGGGGGCGGGAGGTGGCTACACCTTC
d_call: -; clone_size: -; cdr3_length: 12; v_call: TRBV30; j_call: TRBJ1-2; cdr3_aa: CAWSVGGPGYTF; cdr3_nt: TGTGCCTGGAGTGTTGGGGGCCCGGGCTACACCTTC
d_call: -; clone_size: -; cdr3_length: 12; v_call: TRBV5-1; j_call: TRBJ2-1; cdr3_aa: CASTYYDNEQFF; cdr3_nt: TGCGCCAGCACCTACTACGACAATGAGCAGTTCTTC
d_call: TRBD1; clone_size: -; cdr3_length: 19; v_call: TRBV2; j_call: TRBJ2-4; cdr3_aa: CASSEAIGTVLLAKNIQYF; cdr3_nt: TGTGCCAGCAGTGAAGCAATTGGGACAGTCCTTCTAGCCAAAAACATTCAGTACTTC
d_call: -; clone_size: -; cdr3_length: 15; v_call: TRBV7-2; j_call: TRBJ2-1; cdr3_aa: CASSFRRSGTGEQFF; cdr3_nt: TGTGCCAGCAGCTTTAGGCGTAGCGGTACGGGTGAGCAGTTCTTC
d_call: TRBD1; clone_size: -; cdr3_length: 13; v_call: TRBV7-8; j_call: TRBJ1-1; cdr3_aa: CASSLNRGTEAFF; cdr3_nt: TGTGCCAGCAGCCTCAACAGGGGCACTGAAGCTTTCTTT
d_call: -; clone_size: many; cdr3_length: 14; v_call: TRBV2; j_call: TRBJ2-3; cdr3_aa: CASSEPAAGDTQYF; cdr3_nt: TGTGCCAGCAGTGAACCGGCTGCGGGGGATACGCAGTATTTT
d_call: -; clone_size: -; cdr3_length: 16; v_call: TRBV28; j_call: TRBJ2-3; cdr3_aa: CASSLLGGAAFNTQYF; cdr3_nt: TGTGCCAGCAGTTTATTGGGGGGAGCGGCTTTCAATACGCAGTATTTT
d_call: -; clone_size: -; cdr3_length: 18; v_call: TRBV4-2; j_call: TRBJ1-1; cdr3_aa: CASSQEQGVRRENTEAFF; cdr3_nt: TGTGCCAGCAGCCAAGAGCAGGGCGTGAGACGTGAGAACACTGAAGCTTTCTTT
d_call: TRBD1; clone_size: -; cdr3_length: 17; v_call: TRBV3-1/TRBV3-2; j_call: TRBJ1-2; cdr3_aa: CASSLRGQGIENYGYTF; cdr3_nt: TGTGCCAGCAGTTTACGGGGACAGGGAATTGAAAACTATGGCTACACCTTC
d_call: TRBD2; clone_size: -; cdr3_length: 16; v_call: TRBV4-1; j_call: TRBJ2-5; cdr3_aa: CASSQKALAGGQTQYF; cdr3_nt: TGCGCCAGCAGCCAAAAGGCACTAGCGGGAGGACAGACCCAGTACTTC
d_call: -; clone_size: -; cdr3_length: 14; v_call: TRBV18; j_call: TRBJ1-2; cdr3_aa: CASSPPGQNYGYTF; cdr3_nt: TGTGCCAGCTCACCCCCCGGACAAAACTATGGCTACACCTTC
d_call: -; clone_size: -; cdr3_length: 17; v_call: TRBV11-2; j_call: TRBJ1-1; cdr3_aa: CASSLGGVRQANTEAFF; cdr3_nt: TGTGCCAGCAGCTTAGGAGGCGTGAGACAGGCGAACACTGAAGCTTTCTTT
d_call: -; clone_size: -; cdr3_length: 16; v_call: TRBV5-1; j_call: TRBJ1-4; cdr3_aa: CASSSGTAATNEKLFF; cdr3_nt: TGCGCCAGCAGCTCCGGAACAGCTGCAACTAATGAAAAACTGTTTTTT
d_call: -; clone_size: -; cdr3_length: 15; v_call: TRBV6-2/TRBV6-3; j_call: TRBJ1-5; cdr3_aa: CASSRGSAAGQPQHF; cdr3_nt: TGTGCCAGCAGCCGCGGGTCGGCGGCGGGTCAGCCCCAGCATTTT
d_call: TRBD1; clone_size: -; cdr3_length: 16; v_call: TRBV28; j_call: TRBJ1-5; cdr3_aa: CASSFPLTGGNQPQHF; cdr3_nt: TGTGCCAGCAGTTTCCCCCTGACAGGGGGCAATCAGCCCCAGCATTTT
d_call: TRBD2; clone_size: -; cdr3_length: 15; v_call: TRBV19; j_call: TRBJ2-5; cdr3_aa: CASSILAGDQETQYF; cdr3_nt: TGTGCCAGTAGTATACTAGCGGGGGACCAAGAGACCCAGTACTTC
d_call: -; clone_size: -; cdr3_length: 14; v_call: TRBV28; j_call: TRBJ2-7; cdr3_aa: CASSLNSRGSEQYF; cdr3_nt: TGTGCCAGCAGTTTAAACAGTCGGGGAAGCGAGCAGTACTTC
d_call: -; clone_size: -; cdr3_length: 12; v_call: TRBV10-3; j_call: TRBJ1-1; cdr3_aa: CAISAGDTEAFF; cdr3_nt: TGTGCCATCAGTGCAGGGGACACTGAAGCTTTCTTT
d_call: -; clone_size: -; cdr3_length: 17; v_call: TRBV4-1; j_call: TRBJ1-2; cdr3_aa: CASSQVGAGPINYGYTF; cdr3_nt: TGCGCCAGCAGCCAAGTTGGGGCAGGGCCAATTAACTATGGCTACACCTTC
d_call: TRBD2; clone_size: -; cdr3_length: 14; v_call: TRBV5-1; j_call: TRBJ2-5; cdr3_aa: CASSSGTSGQTQYF; cdr3_nt: TGCGCCAGCAGCTCTGGGACTAGCGGACAGACCCAGTACTTC
d_call: -; clone_size: -; cdr3_length: 17; v_call: TRBV3-1/TRBV3-2; j_call: TRBJ1-6; cdr3_aa: CASRGVPLGLGNSPLHF; cdr3_nt: TGTGCCAGCCGAGGCGTGCCGCTTGGGTTAGGTAATTCACCCCTCCACTTT
d_call: -; clone_size: -; cdr3_length: 11; v_call: TRBV2; j_call: TRBJ1-1; cdr3_aa: CASSSTAEAFF; cdr3_nt: TGTGCCAGCAGTTCCACTGCTGAAGCTTTCTTT
d_call: TRBD1; clone_size: -; cdr3_length: 14; v_call: TRBV5-1; j_call: TRBJ1-1; cdr3_aa: CASSSRTGDTEAFF; cdr3_nt: TGCGCCAGCAGCTCAAGGACAGGGGACACTGAAGCTTTCTTT
d_call: TRBD2; clone_size: -; cdr3_length: 18; v_call: TRBV4-3; j_call: TRBJ2-6; cdr3_aa: CASSQAPGGGSGANVLTF; cdr3_nt: TGCGCCAGCAGCCAAGCTCCGGGCGGGGGATCTGGGGCCAACGTCCTGACTTTC
d_call: -; clone_size: -; cdr3_length: 13; v_call: TRBV12-3/TRBV12-4; j_call: TRBJ1-1; cdr3_aa: CASSFRGVPEAFF; cdr3_nt: TGTGCCAGCAGTTTCCGCGGAGTCCCTGAAGCTTTCTTT